These 21 T cell receptor beta chains were sequenced from one sample in a study of cytomegalovirus exposure and HLA in healthy donors. In the PCR, 60 Vbeta and 13 Jbeta primers were used. Profiling relied on immunoSEQ multiplex PCR, and the TCRdb table lists in-frame clones only, not all of them. In the table there are 150,000 to 200,000 clones, 65% to 70% of which are singletons. The sequencing sample was made of PBMCs. These TCRs come from a man younger than 45 in good health and CMV-seropositive.

This sequence joins TRBV10-1 and TRBJ2-5, with TRBD1 matching over 7 bases. V shed 9 bases, J shed 3 bases, and the junction held 10 bases outside the gene matches. Germline V gene sequence: CDR1 WNHNN, CDR2 SYGVQD (reference sequence). This CDR3 has 14 residues. CDR3 residues: CARDPGQREETQYF. In DNA form, the CDR3 reads TGCGCCAGGGACCCGGGACAGAGAGAAGAGACCCAGTACTTC.

This chain joins TRBV6-1 and TRBJ1-3; 11 nucleotides line up with TRBD1. Germline V gene data show CDR1 as MNHNS and CDR2 as SASEGT. Trimming took 11 bases from V and 3 from J; bases not matched to a gene: 6. This CDR3 region has 14 residues. The CDR3 here is CAAWTGGFGNTIYF. The CDR3 region has the DNA TGTGCCGCTTGGACAGGGGGCTTTGGAAACACCATATATTTT.

The chain has TRBV5-1 and TRBJ2-7; 8 bases map to TRBD1. With 6 bases clipped from V and 0 bases from J, the junction kept 5 bases outside the gene matches. Looked up from germline, CDR1 is SGHRS and CDR2 is YFSETQ. The CDR3 length is 14 residues. CDR3 residues: CASTRDRTSYEQYF. As DNA, the CDR3 is TGCGCCAGCACTAGGGACAGGACCTCCTACGAGCAGTACTTC.

Written as DNA, the CDR3 is TGCGCCAGCAGCGGGAGGGCTGGCACAGATACGCAGTATTTT. It translates to CASSGRAGTDTQYF. The V call is TRBV10-2, the J call TRBJ2-3; 8 bases match TRBD2. Looked up from germline, CDR1 is WSHSY and CDR2 is SAAADI. This CDR3 spans 14 amino acids. Trimming cost V 6 bases and J 1 base; bases outside gene matches: 3.

This chain connects TRBV9 to TRBJ1-2; 7 bases map to TRBD1. This CDR3 spans 15 amino acids. V shed 4 bases, J shed 2 bases, and the junction held 8 bases outside the gene matches. CDR1 and CDR2 from the germline V gene are SGDLS and YYNGEE. The CDR3 sequence: CASSPTTGANYGYTF. DNA of the CDR3: TGTGCCAGCAGCCCAACTACAGGGGCCAACTATGGCTACACCTTC.

This clone was counted once. This chain connects TRBV10-3 to TRBJ2-7, with 10 bases fitting TRBD1. V shed 3 bases, J shed 2 bases, and the junction held 7 bases outside the gene matches. The CDR3 sequence is 16 residues long. Germline CDR1 ENHRY, CDR2 SYGVKD. The CDR3: CAISELDRGPAYEQYF. Written as DNA, the CDR3 is TGTGCCATCAGTGAACTTGACAGGGGGCCTGCCTACGAGCAGTACTTC.

V usage is TRBV19 and J usage is TRBJ1-5; D may be TRBD1 (6 bases). Trimming shortened V by 7 bases and J by 6 bases, and 19 bases separated the two germline ends. Germline CDR1 is LNHDA and CDR2 is SQIVND (reference sequence). The CDR3 loop spans 15 amino acids. CDR3: CASTRGAEGFQPQHF. The CDR3 DNA sequence: TGTGCCAGTACCCGGGGGGCAGAAGGTTTTCAGCCCCAGCATTTT.

The chain recombines TRBV4-1 with TRBJ2-1; 9 bases align to TRBD2. V was clipped by 4 bases and J by 6 bases; unmatched bases: 4. This CDR3 spans 14 amino acids. Germline CDR1 reads MGHRA; CDR2 reads YSYEKL. The CDR3 here is CASSRLAETNEQFF. The CDR3 DNA follows: TGCGCCAGCAGCCGACTAGCGGAAACCAATGAGCAGTTCTTC.

The chain combines TRBV6-1 with TRBJ2-7, with TRBD1 matching over 8 bases. The CDR3 length is 14 residues. Trimming cost V 6 bases and J 2 bases; bases outside gene matches: 6. CDR1 is MNHNS, CDR2 SASEGT, per germline. The CDR3 loop reads CASRETGAAYEQYF. In nucleotides, the CDR3 is TGTGCCAGCAGGGAGACAGGGGCTGCCTACGAGCAGTACTTC.

This chain uses TRBV18 with TRBJ2-3; D ambiguous. Trimming removed 2 bases from V and 4 bases from J, with 7 bases in between. From germline, CDR1 is KGHSH and CDR2 LQKENI. The CDR3 covers 13 residues. In DNA form, the CDR3 reads TGTGCCAGCTCACCAGGCGCGGCAGATACGCAGTATTTT. It is translated as CASSPGAADTQYF. The full variable domain, rest sourced from reference TRBV18 and TRBJ2-3, is NAGVMQNPRHLVRRRGQEARLRCSPMKGHSHVYWYRQLPEEGLKFMVYLQKENIIDESGMPKERFSAEFPKEGPSILRIQQVVRGDSAAYFCASSPGAADTQYFGPGTRLTVL.

V is TRBV7-3 and J is TRBJ1-2; D may be TRBD1 (5 bases). The V and J ends lost 4 bases and 8 bases respectively, with 8 bases between them. Germline CDR1 is SGHTA and CDR2 is FQGTGA. The CDR3 length is 11 residues. The CDR3 sequence: CASSSGGGYTF. CDR3 nucleotides: TGTGCCAGCAGCTCCGGGGGGGGCTACACCTTC.

V and J are TRBV5-1 and TRBJ2-5, with D maybe TRBD1 (6 bases). The CDR3 spans 16 residues. Trimming stripped 4 bases from V and 1 base from J, with 17 bases between. The germline gives CDR1 SGHRS, CDR2 YFSETQ. Here the CDR3 DNA reads TGCGCCAGCAGCACAACGACAGGACCCCGCCAAGAGACCCAGTACTTC. This encodes CASSTTTGPRQETQYF.

The rearrangement joins TRBV5-1 to TRBJ2-2; possibly TRBD1 for D (5 bases). The V and J ends lost 3 bases and 5 bases respectively, with 14 bases between them. Germline-derived CDR1 and CDR2 are SGHRS and YFSETQ. The CDR3 is 15 residues long. The CDR3 protein is CASSSFQGGTGELFF. The CDR3 bases are TGCGCCAGCAGCTCATTCCAGGGTGGGACCGGGGAGCTGTTTTTT. Full variable domain (rest looked up from reference TRBV5-1 and TRBJ2-2): KAGVTQTPRYLIKTRGQQVTLSCSPISGHRSVSWYQQTPGQGLQFLFEYFSETQRNKGNFPGRFSGRQFSNSRSEMNVSTLELGDSALYLCASSSFQGGTGELFFGEGSRLTVL.

On this clone itself: At one end the junction does not follow the germline gene, possibly because of a read error. This sample includes further DNA sequences coding for the same CDR3. The chain couples TRBV2 to TRBJ1-5; 7 nucleotides agree with TRBD1. The CDR3 loop spans 16 amino acids. Germline V lookup: CDR1 SNHLY, CDR2 FYNNEI. CDR3 protein: CASTPGGQRGNQPQHF. The CDR3 DNA sequence: TGTGCCAGCACCCCCGGGGGACAGAGGGGAAATCAGCCCCAGCACTTT.

This rearrangement joins TRBV11-3 to TRBJ2-4; D possibly corresponds to TRBD1 (6 bases). The CDR3 loop spans 17 amino acids. Trimming took off 5 bases at V and 0 bases at J, with 17 bases between the two ends. Germline CDR1 reads SGHNT; CDR2 reads YENEEA. The CDR3 DNA sequence: TGTGCCAGCAGCAAGGGACACGGAATCTTAGCCAAAAACATTCAGTACTTC. Its translation: CASSKGHGILAKNIQYF.

The chain has TRBV28 and TRBJ1-2; the D is unclear. Germline CDR1 and CDR2: MDHEN and SYDVKM. V was cut by 4 bases and J by 3 bases, with 18 bases left in between. The CDR3 is made up of 16 amino acids. Written as DNA, the CDR3 is TGTGCCAGCAGTTCCCTCCCCCCGGATCAGGACTATGGCTACACCTTC. Amino acids: CASSSLPPDQDYGYTF.

This clone showed up just once. The rearrangement links TRBV6-5 to TRBJ2-5; tentative D call: TRBD1 (6 bases). Trimming took 0 bases from V and 4 from J, leaving 9 bases between them. From germline, CDR1 is MNHEY and CDR2 SVGAGI. CDR3 length: 14 residues. CDR3 DNA: TGTGCCAGCAGTTACTCGGGGGCAGTAGAGACCCAGTACTTC. Encoded protein: CASSYSGAVETQYF.

CDR3 amino acids: CASSEYSGGNTGELFF. The CDR3 DNA reads as TGCGCCAGCAGTGAATACTCGGGAGGGAACACCGGGGAGCTGTTTTTT. The chain combines TRBV10-1 with TRBJ2-2; 7 positions match TRBD2. The CDR3 spans 16 residues. V lost 3 bases and J lost 1; bases outside the gene matches: 5. Germline V lookup: CDR1 WNHNN, CDR2 SYGVQD (reference sequence).

The chain joins TRBV11-1 to TRBJ2-1, with a possible D match to TRBD1 (6 bases). V was clipped by 2 bases and J by 8 bases, with 16 bases between them. Germline values: CDR1 SGHAT, CDR2 FQDESV (reference sequence). The length of the CDR3 is 15 residues. CDR3 DNA sequence: TGTGCCAGCAGCTTAAGTGGGCAGGGGACCGATGAGCAGTTCTTC. Translating gives CASSLSGQGTDEQFF. Full variable domain (missing parts from reference TRBV11-1 and TRBJ2-1): EAEVAQSPRYKITEKSQAVAFWCDPISGHATLYWYRQILGQGPELLVQFQDESVVDDSQLPKDRFSAERLKGVDSTLKIQPAELGDSAMYLCASSLSGQGTDEQFFGPGTRLTVL.

V gene TRBV13 combines with J gene TRBJ2-1; D remains unclear. V was clipped by 6 bases and J by 9 bases, with 12 bases between them. Germline CDR1 reads PRHDT; CDR2 reads FYEKMQ (reference sequence). This CDR3 spans 12 amino acids. CDR3 DNA: TGTGCCAGCAGTTTTAGCTACGGTGAGCAGTTCTTC. This codes for CASSFSYGEQFF. Using reference TRBV13 and TRBJ2-1 for the parts outside the CDR3, the full variable domain is AAGVIQSPRHLIKEKRETATLKCYPIPRHDTVYWYQQGPGQDPQFLISFYEKMQSDKGSIPDRFSAQQFSDYHSELNMSSLELGDSALYFCASSFSYGEQFFGPGTRLTVL.

The V call is TRBV9, the J call TRBJ2-1; maybe TRBD1 (6 bases). The CDR3 is made up of 14 amino acids. The ends were cut back, 3 bases at V and 5 bases at J, with 12 bases in the middle. In germline, CDR1 is SGDLS, CDR2 YYNGEE. This chain's CDR3 is CASSERTVNNEQFF. The CDR3 DNA follows: TGTGCCAGCAGCGAAAGGACAGTTAACAATGAGCAGTTCTTC.